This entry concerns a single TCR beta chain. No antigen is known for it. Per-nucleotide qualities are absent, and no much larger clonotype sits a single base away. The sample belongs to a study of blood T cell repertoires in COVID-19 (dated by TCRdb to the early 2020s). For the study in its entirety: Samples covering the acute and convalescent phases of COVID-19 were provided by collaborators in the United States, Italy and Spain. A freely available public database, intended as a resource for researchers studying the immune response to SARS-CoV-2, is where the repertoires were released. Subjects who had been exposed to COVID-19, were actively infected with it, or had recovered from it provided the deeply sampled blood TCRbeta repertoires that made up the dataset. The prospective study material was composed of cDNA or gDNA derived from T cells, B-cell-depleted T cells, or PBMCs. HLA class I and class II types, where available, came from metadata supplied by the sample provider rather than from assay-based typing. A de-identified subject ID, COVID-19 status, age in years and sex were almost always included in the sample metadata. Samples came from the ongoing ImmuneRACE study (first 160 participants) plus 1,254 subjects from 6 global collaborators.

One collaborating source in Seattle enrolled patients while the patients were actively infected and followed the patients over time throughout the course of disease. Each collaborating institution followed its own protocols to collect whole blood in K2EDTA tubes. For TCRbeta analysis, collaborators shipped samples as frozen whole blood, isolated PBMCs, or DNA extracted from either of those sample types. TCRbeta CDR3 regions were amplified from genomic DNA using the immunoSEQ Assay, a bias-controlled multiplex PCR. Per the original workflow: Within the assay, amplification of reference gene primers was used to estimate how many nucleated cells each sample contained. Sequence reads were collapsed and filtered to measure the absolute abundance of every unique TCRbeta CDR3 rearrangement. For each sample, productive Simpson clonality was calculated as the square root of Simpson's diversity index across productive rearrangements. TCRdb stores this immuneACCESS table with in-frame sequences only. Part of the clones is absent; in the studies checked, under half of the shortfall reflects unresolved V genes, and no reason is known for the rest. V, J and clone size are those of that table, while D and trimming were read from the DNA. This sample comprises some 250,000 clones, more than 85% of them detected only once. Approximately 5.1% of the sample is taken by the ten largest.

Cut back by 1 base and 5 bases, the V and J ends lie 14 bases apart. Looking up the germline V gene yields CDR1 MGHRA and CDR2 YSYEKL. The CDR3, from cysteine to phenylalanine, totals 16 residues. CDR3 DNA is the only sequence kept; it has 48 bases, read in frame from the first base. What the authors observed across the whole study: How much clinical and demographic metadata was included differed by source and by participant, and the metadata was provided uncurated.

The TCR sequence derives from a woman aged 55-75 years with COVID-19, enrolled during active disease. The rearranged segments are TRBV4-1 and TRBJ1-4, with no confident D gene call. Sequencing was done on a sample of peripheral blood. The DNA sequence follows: TGCGCCAGCAGCCAAGGGCAGCAGACTGTAAATGAAAAACTGTTTTTT. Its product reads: CASSQGQQTVNEKLFF.